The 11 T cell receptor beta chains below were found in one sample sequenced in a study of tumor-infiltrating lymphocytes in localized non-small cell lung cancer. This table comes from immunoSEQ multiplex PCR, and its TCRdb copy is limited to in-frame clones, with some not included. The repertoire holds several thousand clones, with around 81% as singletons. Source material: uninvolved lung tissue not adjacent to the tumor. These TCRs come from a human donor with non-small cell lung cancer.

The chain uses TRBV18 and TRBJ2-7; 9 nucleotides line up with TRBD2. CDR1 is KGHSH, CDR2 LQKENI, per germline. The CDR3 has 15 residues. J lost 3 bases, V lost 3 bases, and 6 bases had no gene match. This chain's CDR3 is CASSPGLAINYEQYF. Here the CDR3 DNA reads TGTGCCAGCTCACCCGGACTAGCGATTAACTACGAGCAGTACTTC.

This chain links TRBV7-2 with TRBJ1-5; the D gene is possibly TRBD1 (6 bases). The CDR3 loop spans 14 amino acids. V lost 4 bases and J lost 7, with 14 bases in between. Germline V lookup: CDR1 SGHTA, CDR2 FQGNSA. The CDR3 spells CASSSQGAKQPQHF. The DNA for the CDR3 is TGTGCCAGCAGCTCACAGGGTGCGAAGCAGCCCCAGCATTTT.

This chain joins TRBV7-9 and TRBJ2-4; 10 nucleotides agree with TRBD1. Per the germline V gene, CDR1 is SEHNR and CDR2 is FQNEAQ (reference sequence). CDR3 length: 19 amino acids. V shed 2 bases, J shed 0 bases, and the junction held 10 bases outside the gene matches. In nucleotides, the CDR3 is TGTGCCAGCAGCTTAACCGACAGGGGGCCGAGAGTAGCCAAAAACATTCAGTACTTC. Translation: CASSLTDRGPRVAKNIQYF.

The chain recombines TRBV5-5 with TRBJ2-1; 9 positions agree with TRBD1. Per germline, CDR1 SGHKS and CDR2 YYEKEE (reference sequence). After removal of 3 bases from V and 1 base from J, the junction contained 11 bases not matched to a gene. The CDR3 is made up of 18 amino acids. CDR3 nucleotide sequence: TGTGCCAGCAGCTGGAGACCGGTGGGACAGGGATCCTACAATGAGCAGTTCTTC. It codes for CASSWRPVGQGSYNEQFF.

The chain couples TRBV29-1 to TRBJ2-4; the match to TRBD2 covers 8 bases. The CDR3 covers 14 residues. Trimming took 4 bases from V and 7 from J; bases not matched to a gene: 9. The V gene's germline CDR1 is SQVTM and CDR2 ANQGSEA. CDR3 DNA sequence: TGCAGCGTTGCACGGGAGGGGTCTTTTAACATTCAGTACTTC. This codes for CSVAREGSFNIQYF.

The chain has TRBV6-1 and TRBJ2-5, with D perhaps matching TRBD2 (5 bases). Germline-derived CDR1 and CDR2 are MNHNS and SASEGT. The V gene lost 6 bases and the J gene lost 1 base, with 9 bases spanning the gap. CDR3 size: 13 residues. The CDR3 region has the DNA TGTGCCAGCAGCGGGAAGGTCCAAGAGACCCAGTACTTC. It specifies CASSGKVQETQYF.

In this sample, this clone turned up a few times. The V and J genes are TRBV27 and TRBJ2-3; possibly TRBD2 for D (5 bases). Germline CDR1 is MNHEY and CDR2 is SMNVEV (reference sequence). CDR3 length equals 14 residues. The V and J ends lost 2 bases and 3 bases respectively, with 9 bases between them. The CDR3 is CASSLVGETDTQYF. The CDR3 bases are TGTGCCAGCAGTTTAGTTGGGGAGACAGATACGCAGTATTTT.

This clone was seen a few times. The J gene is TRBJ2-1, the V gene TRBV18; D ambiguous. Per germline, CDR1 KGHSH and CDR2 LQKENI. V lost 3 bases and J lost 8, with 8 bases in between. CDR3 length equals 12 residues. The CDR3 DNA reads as TGTGCCAGCTCACCGGTTAACGATGAGCAGTTCTTC. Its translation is CASSPVNDEQFF.

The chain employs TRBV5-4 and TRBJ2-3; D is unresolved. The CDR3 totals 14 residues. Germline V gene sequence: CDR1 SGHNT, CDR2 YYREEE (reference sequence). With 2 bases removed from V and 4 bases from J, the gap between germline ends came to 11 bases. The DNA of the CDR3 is TGTGCCAGCAGCTTAATGTACAGTTCAGATACGCAGTATTTT. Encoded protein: CASSLMYSSDTQYF. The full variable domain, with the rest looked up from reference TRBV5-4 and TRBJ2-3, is ETGVTQSPTHLIKTRGQQVTLRCSSQSGHNTVSWYQQALGQGPQFIFQYYREEENGRGNFPPRFSGLQFPNYSSELNVNALELDDSALYLCASSLMYSSDTQYFGPGTRLTVL.

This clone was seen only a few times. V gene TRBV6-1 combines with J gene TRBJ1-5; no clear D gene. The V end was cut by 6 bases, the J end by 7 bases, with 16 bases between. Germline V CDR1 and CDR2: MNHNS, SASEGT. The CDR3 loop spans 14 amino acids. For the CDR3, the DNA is TGTGCCAGCAGGAACATACAAGGTTTCCAGCCCCAGCATTTT. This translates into CASRNIQGFQPQHF.

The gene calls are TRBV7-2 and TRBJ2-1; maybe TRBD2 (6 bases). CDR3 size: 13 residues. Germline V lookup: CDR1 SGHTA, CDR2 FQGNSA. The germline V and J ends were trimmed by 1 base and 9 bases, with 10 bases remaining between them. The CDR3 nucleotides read TGTGCCAGCAGCTTAGAATACGGGGGTGAGCAGTTCTTC. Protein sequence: CASSLEYGGEQFF.